The subject of this entry is one T cell receptor (beta chain). The sample originates from a study of blood T cell repertoires in COVID-19. About the study: PBMCs, B-cell-depleted T cells, or T cells provided the cDNA or gDNA that made up the material.

Original methodology: Using reference gene primer amplification, nucleated cell counts were estimated. The repertoire was sequenced with immunoSEQ multiplex PCR; TCRdb's copy has only in-frame clones and lacks some. The V and J calls and clone size were taken over from that table, and D and trimming were inferred from the DNA. Of about 220,000 clones in the sample, about four fifths were seen once. The TCR originated in a woman aged 70-85 years with acute or convalescent COVID-19. Input material: peripheral blood.

CDR3 DNA sequence: TGTGCCAGTAGTACCAGATGGGCTTCCTATAATTCACCCCTCCACTTT. Translation: CASSTRWASYNSPLHF. This rearrangement joins TRBV19 to TRBJ1-6; D is unclear. Trimming left V 4 bases short and J 1 base short, with 11 bases between. This CDR3 spans 16 amino acids. The germline gives CDR1 LNHDA, CDR2 SQIVND (reference sequence). Full variable domain (remainder filled in from reference TRBV19 and TRBJ1-6): DGGITQSPKYLFRKEGQNVTLSCEQNLNHDAMYWYRQDPGQGLRLIYYSQIVNDFQKGDIAEGYSVSREKKESFPLTVTSAQKNPTAFYLCASSTRWASYNSPLHFGNGTRLTVT.